Listed here is a single TCR beta chain. What antigen it recognizes has not been identified. No clone much larger than this one lies a single base away; base qualities are absent. This sample was taken from a study of early T cells in non-severe SARS-CoV-2 infection (dated by TCRdb to the early 2020s). Regarding the study in general: Because TCR sequencing was done on bulk RNA from unsorted whole blood, the alpha and beta chains could not be paired.

The method was 5' RACE. The instrument was a NextSeq 500. In the TCR library protocol, unique molecular identifiers were attached to individual cDNA molecules to correct for PCR bias and sequencing error. Both TCR alpha and beta chains were sequenced, and tight co-correlation was observed between alpha and beta sequence abundances in each sample. The authors' pipeline ran thus. Decombinator V4 was used to annotate TCR sequences for V gene, J gene and CDR3. TCRs were defined as expanded if a significant change between any two time points was detected under a Poisson model with p below 0.0001. TCR abundances were normalised to the total number of TCRs sequenced per sample and were expressed as counts per million. TRAV1-2 paired with TRAJ12, TRAJ20 or TRAJ33 defined MAIT TCRs, while TRAV10 paired with TRAJ18 defined iNKT TCRs. VDJdb, accessed on 1 November 2021, was searched for TCRs annotated for CMV, EBV and SARS-CoV-2, and TCRs annotated for more than one antigen were excluded. TCRdb ran its own pipeline on the public reads, namely fastp trimming at Q25 and MiXCR clone calling, and kept in-frame beta chains. Rows matching on CDR3 protein sequence are summarized as one entry with the most common DNA and genes. TCRdb, not the original authors, processed these V and J calls. This sample comprises approximately 46,000 distinct CDR3 sequences, 23% of them detected only once. The top ten constitute 4% to 5% of the sample.

What the work shows at the level of the full study, not this receptor alone: Matching against VDJdb was skewed toward anti-spike CD8 responses, likely underestimated virus-specific expansions, and missed private and CD4 specificities.

A case-control design nested within a healthcare worker cohort in London, UK, was used, with weekly nasopharyngeal swab PCR tests and blood sampling performed. Between 23 and 31 March 2020, the week of the UK lockdown, healthcare workers were enrolled and then followed up weekly for as long as 16 weeks. From cysteine to phenylalanine, the CDR3 is 18 amino acids long. Just CDR3 DNA is preserved here, 54 bases in frame from base 1. As encoded in the germline V gene, CDR1 is ENHRY while CDR2 is SYGVKD. V is trimmed back by 4 bases and J by 4 bases, and the junction contains 14 bases that no gene match accounts for.

The chain is assembled from TRBV10-3 and TRBJ1-5, with 9 bases matching TRBD1. Sequenced here: whole blood, sampled at baseline. This TCR was sampled from an adult who was a healthcare worker with PCR-confirmed SARS-CoV-2 infection or an uninfected control (not recorded which). The bases are TGTGCCATCAGTGGGGGTAGGGACAGGGAGGAGAAGAATCAGCCCCAGCATTTT. Its translation reads: CAISGGRDREEKNQPQHF.